The 10 T cell receptor beta chains listed next were all sequenced from one sample in a study of PD-1 blockade in classical Hodgkin lymphoma (dated by TCRdb to about 2020). Library creation used the immunoSEQ multiplex PCR assay. Sourced from immuneACCESS, this table was stored by TCRdb with only in-frame sequences that have V and J called. A share of the clones is absent; for the studies checked, an unresolved V gene accounts for under half, and the remainder has no known explanation. The sample table lists around 57,000 clones, about nine tenths of them with a count of one. The ten largest clones take up around 6.5% of the sample. In the paper's terms, the time point label means: cycle 4 day 1 (C4D1), after 6 weeks of nivolumab. Relapse after autologous stem cell transplantation had occurred in all trial patients, and cohorts A, B and C were distinguished by prior brentuximab vedotin exposure.

The specimen comprised peripheral blood mononuclear cells (PBMCs), sampled before the fourth cycle of nivolumab. The receptors stem from a human donor with classical Hodgkin lymphoma.

This sequence joins TRBV6-1 and TRBJ2-7, with D possibly matching TRBD2 (5 bases). The CDR3 consists of 14 residues. Germline loops: CDR1 MNHNS, CDR2 SASEGT. Trimming pared 6 bases from V and 0 bases from J, leaving 12 bases between. CDR3 sequence (DNA): TGTGCCAGCAGGGACTTACCAACCTCCTACGAGCAGTACTTC. Translation: CASRDLPTSYEQYF.

The rearrangement uses TRBV5-4 and TRBJ2-7; TRBD2 might be the D (6 bases). This CDR3 is 14 amino acids long. Trimming took off 2 bases at V and 6 bases at J, with 15 bases between the two ends. Germline loops: CDR1 SGHNT, CDR2 YYREEE (reference sequence). In DNA form, the CDR3 reads TGTGCCAGCAGCTTTAGCGGCTGGCAGGGCGAGCAGTACTTC. The encoded protein is CASSFSGWQGEQYF.

The chain employs TRBV7-8 and TRBJ2-3, with D possibly matching TRBD2 (5 bases). Trimming removed 1 base from V and 5 bases from J, with 13 bases in between. The CDR3 spans 15 residues. Germline V gives CDR1 SGHVS, CDR2 FQNEAQ. Written as DNA, the CDR3 is TGTGCCAGCAGCTTAGGGGTCGGGGAAAGAGATACGCAGTATTTT. Protein: CASSLGVGERDTQYF. The full variable domain, rest sourced from reference TRBV7-8 and TRBJ2-3, is GAGVSQSPRYKVAKRGQDVALRCDPISGHVSLFWYQQALGQGPEFLTYFQNEAQLDKSGLPSDRFFAERPEGSVSTLKIQRTQQEDSAVYLCASSLGVGERDTQYFGPGTRLTVL.

V gene TRBV29-1 combines with J gene TRBJ2-2; the D gene could be TRBD1 or TRBD2 (5 bases each). V was clipped by 1 base and J by 2 bases, with 8 bases between them. In germline, CDR1 is SQVTM, CDR2 ANQGSEA. The CDR3 has 14 amino acids. CDR3 loop: CSVEGGSNTGELFF. CDR3 nucleotides: TGCAGCGTTGAAGGGGGGTCAAACACCGGGGAGCTGTTTTTT.

The V and J genes are TRBV18 and TRBJ1-3, with 7 bases identical to TRBD1. V lost 3 bases to trimming and J lost 2 bases; unmatched junction nucleotides: 10. The CDR3 contains 17 residues. Germline V CDR1 and CDR2: KGHSH, LQKENI. The CDR3 loop reads CASSPAQAGTAGNTIYF. DNA for the CDR3: TGTGCCAGCTCACCTGCCCAAGCTGGGACAGCTGGAAACACCATATATTTT.

This clone was seen more than once but under ten times. J is TRBJ2-6 and V is TRBV2; D gene uncertain. Between the trimmed V and J ends, which lost 4 bases and 2 bases, there was a span of 3 bases. This CDR3 comprises 13 residues. The germline V gene encodes CDR1 SNHLY and CDR2 FYNNEI. The CDR3 spells CASSAPGANVLTF. The CDR3 nucleotides are TGTGCCAGCAGTGCCCCTGGGGCCAACGTCCTGACTTTC.

V and J are TRBV7-3 and TRBJ2-7; weak D call: TRBD1 (5 bases). The CDR3 is 15 amino acids. The V and J ends lost 2 bases and 3 bases respectively, with 14 bases between them. From germline, CDR1 is SGHTA and CDR2 FQGTGA. For the CDR3, the DNA is TGTGCCAGCAGCTTATCGGCAGGGCCCAACTACGAGCAGTACTTC. Its translation is CASSLSAGPNYEQYF.

The chain joins TRBV5-8 to TRBJ2-1, with TRBD2 matching 7 bases. After removal of 4 bases from V and 9 bases from J, the junction contained 10 bases not matched to a gene. The germline gives CDR1 SGHTS, CDR2 YDEGEE. The CDR3 is 14 residues long. The CDR3 loop reads CASSPGGATSEQFF. The CDR3 bases are TGTGCCAGCAGCCCGGGGGGAGCTACAAGTGAGCAGTTCTTC.

The CDR3 region has the DNA TGTGCCAGTAGTATCATCGGGGGCGGGACCGGGGAGCTGTTTTTT. Translated, it gives CASSIIGGGTGELFF. The chain uses TRBV19 and TRBJ2-2, with D perhaps being TRBD1 or TRBD2 (6 bases each). Germline CDR1 reads LNHDA; CDR2 reads SQIVND (reference sequence). This CDR3 has 15 amino acids. V was pared by 3 bases and J by 5 bases, with 13 bases between.

The gene calls are TRBV29-1 and TRBJ2-3; D remains unclear. The length of the CDR3 is 12 residues. The germline CDR1 and CDR2 sequences are SQVTM and ANQGSEA. With 4 bases removed from V and 4 bases from J, the gap between germline ends came to 9 bases. The CDR3 sequence: CSVAHIPDTQYF. The CDR3, as DNA: TGCAGCGTTGCCCATATACCAGATACGCAGTATTTT.